Presented here are 21 T cell receptor beta chains from one specimen sequenced in a study of shared clonotypes between healthy human individuals. Profiling relied on immunoSEQ multiplex PCR, and the TCRdb table lists in-frame clones only, not all of them. The top ten clones hold 0.7% to 0.95% of a sample with about 1.1 million clones, approximately 77% of them seen once. What was sequenced was memory CD4+ T cells from PBMCs. Documented subset: CD45RA-negative fraction. These receptors all come from a man aged 18 to 35 in good health. Some clones in this sample may be carry-over from other donors' samples.

The V gene is TRBV10-3, the J gene TRBJ1-1; D possibly corresponds to TRBD1 (6 bases). The V end lost 0 bases, the J end lost 0 bases, and 17 bases lay between the germline ends. The germline CDR1 and CDR2 sequences are ENHRY and SYGVKD. The CDR3 covers 18 residues. The CDR3 nucleotides are TGTGCCATCAGTGAGTCCCGATTTAACAGGGACCTGAACACTGAAGCTTTCTTT. As protein: CAISESRFNRDLNTEAFF.

CDR3 DNA sequence: TGTGCCAGTACCCTCGACGGGGGCACTGAAGCTTTCTTT. This translates into CASTLDGGTEAFF. The J gene is TRBJ1-1, the V gene TRBV19; tentative D call: TRBD1 (5 bases). CDR1 is LNHDA, CDR2 SQIVND, per germline (reference sequence). The CDR3 is made up of 13 amino acids. Trimming stripped 7 bases from V and 4 bases from J, with 13 bases between.

The chain is built from TRBV27 and TRBJ2-1, with TRBD1 identical over 7 bases. The V gene's germline CDR1 is MNHEY and CDR2 SMNVEV (reference sequence). With 5 bases clipped from V and 0 bases from J, the junction kept 7 bases outside the gene matches. There are 16 residues in the CDR3. Written as DNA, the CDR3 is TGTGCCAGCAGTCAGACGACAGGGACCTCCTACAATGAGCAGTTCTTC. Translating gives CASSQTTGTSYNEQFF.

V is TRBV7-2 and J is TRBJ1-2; no reliable D call. The ends were cut back, 5 bases at V and 4 bases at J, with 11 bases in the middle. The CDR3 length is 13 residues. CDR1 SGHTA and CDR2 FQGNSA come from the germline V gene. This CDR3 is CASSPRTIYGYTF. The CDR3 DNA is TGTGCCAGCAGCCCACGGACCATCTATGGCTACACCTTC.

This clone was detected only a few times. The rearrangement uses TRBV2 and TRBJ2-7, with D perhaps matching TRBD1 (6 bases). V was pared by 0 bases and J by 2 bases, with 14 bases between. The CDR3 loop spans 16 amino acids. The germline gives CDR1 SNHLY, CDR2 FYNNEI. CDR3 nucleotides: TGTGCCAGCAGTGAAGCGCGGCAGGGGAATCCCTACGAGCAGTACTTC. It yields the protein CASSEARQGNPYEQYF.

The rearrangement joins TRBV5-1 to TRBJ2-1; D is uncertain. V was clipped by 1 base and J by 2 bases, with 10 bases between them. Germline V gene sequence: CDR1 SGHRS, CDR2 YFSETQ. The CDR3 is 15 residues long. The CDR3: CASSLHTEPYNEQFF. For the CDR3, the DNA is TGCGCCAGCAGCTTGCATACGGAACCCTACAATGAGCAGTTCTTC.

As for this clone: This same CDR3 is encoded by further DNA sequences in the sample. The genes are TRBV9 and TRBJ2-5; D is unclear. The V end lost 2 bases, the J end lost 4 bases, and 9 bases lay between the germline ends. Germline assignment: CDR1 SGDLS and CDR2 YYNGEE. CDR3 length: 13 amino acids. The CDR3 DNA reads TGTGCCAGCAGCGTTGGGCCGGGAGAGACCCAGTACTTC. Residues: CASSVGPGETQYF.

The V gene is TRBV5-5, the J gene TRBJ2-3, with D perhaps TRBD1 (6 bases). Germline values: CDR1 SGHKS, CDR2 YYEKEE (reference sequence). Trimming left V 4 bases short and J 1 base short, with 19 bases between. This CDR3 comprises 17 residues. CDR3 in amino acids: CASSVIQGPTGTDTQYF. CDR3 sequence (DNA): TGTGCCAGCAGCGTTATACAGGGTCCGACTGGCACAGATACGCAGTATTTT.

V is TRBV29-1 and J is TRBJ1-5; 12 positions agree with TRBD1. The V gene's germline CDR1 is SQVTM and CDR2 ANQGSEA. V lost 4 bases, J lost 0 bases, and 7 bases stayed unmatched. The CDR3 sequence is 17 residues long. The CDR3, as DNA: TGCAGCGTTGCCGGGACAGGGGGCGACCTTAGCAATCAGCCCCAGCATTTT. As protein: CSVAGTGGDLSNQPQHF.

This clone appeared many times. This chain links TRBV30 with TRBJ2-7; weak D call: TRBD2 (5 bases). V shed 3 bases and J shed 3 bases, with 6 bases lying between them. CDR1 GTSNPN and CDR2 SVGIG come from the germline V gene (reference sequence). The length of the CDR3 is 11 residues. The CDR3 loop reads CAWSEGYEQYF. The CDR3 nucleotides are TGTGCCTGGAGCGAGGGCTACGAGCAGTACTTC.

V gene TRBV18 combines with J gene TRBJ1-3; 7 bases agree with TRBD1. The CDR3 has 16 residues. V was clipped by 4 bases and J by 2 bases; unmatched bases: 8. Germline CDR1 reads KGHSH; CDR2 reads LQKENI. CDR3 loop: CASSLGQRSTGNTIYF. In nucleotides, the CDR3 is TGTGCCAGCTCACTGGGACAGAGATCAACTGGAAACACCATATATTTT.

This clone was detected a few times. The chain recombines TRBV6-6 with TRBJ2-2; 9 positions match TRBD2. V was clipped by 7 bases and J by 5 bases; unmatched bases: 8. From germline, CDR1 is MNHNY and CDR2 SVGAGI (reference sequence). The CDR3 length is 15 residues. The CDR3 DNA reads TGTGCCAGCACCGGGCTAGCGGGAAGGACCGGGGAGCTGTTTTTT. This sequence encodes CASTGLAGRTGELFF.

V and J are TRBV20-1 and TRBJ2-1; 7 bases are a match to TRBD2. Germline V gene data show CDR1 as DFQATT and CDR2 as SNEGSKA (reference sequence). This CDR3 has 10 amino acids. CDR3 in amino acids: CSGGLHEQFF. In DNA form, the CDR3 reads TGCAGCGGGGGACTACATGAGCAGTTCTTC.

The rearrangement uses TRBV29-1 and TRBJ2-7; TRBD1 matches at 11 bases. The trim removed 1 base at V and 5 bases at J, leaving 4 bases unmatched. Germline-derived CDR1 and CDR2 are SQVTM and ANQGSEA. CDR3 size: 14 residues. The CDR3 coding sequence is TGCAGCGTTGAAGGCGGACAGGGGGCGGACGAGCAGTACTTC. Its protein product is CSVEGGQGADEQYF.

This clone was seen a handful of times. The V gene is TRBV2, the J gene TRBJ1-4; weak D call: TRBD1 (6 bases). Trimming removed 9 bases at V and 6 bases at J, with 14 bases between. The CDR3 runs to 13 residues. The germline gives CDR1 SNHLY, CDR2 FYNNEI. CDR3 sequence reads: CARGATSHEKLFF. The CDR3 DNA is TGTGCCAGGGGGGCGACCTCTCATGAAAAACTGTTTTTT.

This clone has only one observation. Other DNA sequences of this sample code for an identical CDR3. The chain couples TRBV25-1 to TRBJ1-4, with D unresolved. From germline, CDR1 is MGHDK and CDR2 SYGVNS. The CDR3 runs to 16 residues. Trimming removed 1 base from V and 0 bases from J, with 9 bases in between. The CDR3 protein is CASSESGFATNEKLFF. In DNA, the CDR3 is TGTGCCAGCAGTGAATCAGGATTTGCAACTAATGAAAAACTGTTTTTT.

V gene TRBV28 combines with J gene TRBJ2-3; either TRBD1 or TRBD2 may fit D (5 bases each). V shed 5 bases and J shed 0 bases, with 18 bases lying between them. CDR3 length equals 17 residues. Looked up from germline, CDR1 is MDHEN and CDR2 is SYDVKM. The chain's CDR3 is CASSPRTGTASTDTQYF. Written as DNA, the CDR3 is TGTGCCAGCAGTCCCCGAACGGGGACGGCTAGCACAGATACGCAGTATTTT.

V gene TRBV5-8 combines with J gene TRBJ2-7; 7 nucleotides match TRBD2. Germline CDR1 and CDR2: SGHTS and YDEGEE. The CDR3 has 16 residues. The trim removed 7 bases at V and 2 bases at J, leaving 15 bases unmatched. The CDR3 reads CASGNGLGGTPYEQYF. Written as DNA, the CDR3 is TGTGCCAGCGGAAACGGCCTGGGGGGGACCCCCTACGAGCAGTACTTC.

The chain joins TRBV2 to TRBJ2-4; D may be TRBD2 (5 bases). Germline V gives CDR1 SNHLY, CDR2 FYNNEI. The length of the CDR3 is 15 residues. Trimming took 6 bases from V and 3 from J, leaving 15 bases between them. CDR3 DNA sequence: TGTGCCAGCAGGGTCACCCGCGAGGGCAAAAACATTCAGTACTTC. Residues: CASRVTREGKNIQYF.

The rearrangement joins TRBV11-2 to TRBJ2-7; D is uncertain. Germline CDR1 and CDR2: SGHAT and FQNNGV. Trimming cost V 2 bases and J 0 bases, with 20 bases left between them. CDR3 length equals 18 residues. The CDR3 region has the DNA TGTGCCAGCAGCTTATTATCGGCCGAAAACTGGAGCTCCTACGAGCAGTACTTC. It translates to CASSLLSAENWSSYEQYF. Full variable domain (rest looked up from reference TRBV11-2 and TRBJ2-7): EAGVAQSPRYKIIEKRQSVAFWCNPISGHATLYWYQQILGQGPKLLIQFQNNGVVDDSQLPKDRFSAERLKGVDSTLKIQPAKLEDSAVYLCASSLLSAENWSSYEQYFGPGTRLTVT.

The DNA for the CDR3 is TGCGCCAGCAGTGAGTATAGGGGTGGGTCAGGCTCCTACGAGCAGTACTTC. It is translated as CASSEYRGGSGSYEQYF. V usage is TRBV10-2 and J usage is TRBJ2-7; perhaps TRBD1 as D (5 bases). Germline V CDR1 and CDR2: WSHSY, SAAADI. The CDR3 runs to 17 residues. Trimming took 1 base from V and 0 from J, leaving 16 bases between them.